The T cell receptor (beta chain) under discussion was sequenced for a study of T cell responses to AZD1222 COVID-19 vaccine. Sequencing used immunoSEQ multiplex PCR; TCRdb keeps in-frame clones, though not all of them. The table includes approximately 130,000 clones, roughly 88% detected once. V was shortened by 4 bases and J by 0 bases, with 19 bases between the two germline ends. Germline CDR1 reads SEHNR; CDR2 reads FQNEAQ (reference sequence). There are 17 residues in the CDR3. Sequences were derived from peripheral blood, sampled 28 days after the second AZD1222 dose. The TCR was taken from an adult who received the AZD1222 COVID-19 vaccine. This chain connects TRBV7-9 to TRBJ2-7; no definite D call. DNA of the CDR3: TGTGCCAGCAGCTCATACTCCGGGCTCCCGAGCTCCTACGAGCAGTACTTC. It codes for CASSSYSGLPSSYEQYF.